What follows is one T cell receptor beta chain and its context. The data originate from a study of radiotherapy plus CTLA-4 blockade in lung cancer. CDR3 size: 13 residues. The V end lost 8 bases, the J end lost 3 bases, and 11 bases lay between the germline ends. Per the germline V gene, CDR1 is SGHVS and CDR2 is FQNEAQ. The assay was immunoSEQ multiplex PCR, and TCRdb's table has in-frame clones only and misses some. Of fewer than 55,000 clones listed, approximately 85% are singletons. The chain links TRBV7-8 to TRBJ1-3; D is unclear. This sequence originates from a human donor with non-small cell lung cancer whose response to radiotherapy plus ipilimumab could not be evaluated. This material consisted of peripheral blood, taken from a patient treated with radiotherapy plus ipilimumab. CDR3 in amino acids: CASGLPGGNTIYF. Here the CDR3 DNA reads TGTGCCAGCGGACTTCCCGGTGGAAACACCATATATTTT.